This T cell receptor beta chain was retrieved from a study of blood T cell repertoires in COVID-19. For the study at large: Spain, Italy and the United States supplied samples that represented acute and convalescent COVID-19. PBMCs, B-cell-depleted T cells, or T cells were the source of the cDNA or gDNA that made up the material.

Study processing details: Estimation of nucleated cell counts relied on the amplification of reference gene primers. The protocol was immunoSEQ multiplex PCR, while the TCRdb copy is restricted to in-frame clones and leaves out a portion. That table gives V, J and clone size, and the DNA gave D and trimming. This table has 200,000 to 250,000 clones, 86% appearing once. CDR1 SGHAT and CDR2 FQNNGV come from the germline V gene. V shed 6 bases, J shed 7 bases, and the junction held 12 bases outside the gene matches. CDR3 length: 16 amino acids. The chain joins TRBV11-2 to TRBJ1-3; 10 positions match TRBD1. The sequencing sample was made of peripheral blood. The source is a woman aged 25 to 39 who had recovered from COVID-19. For the CDR3, the DNA is TGTGCCAGCAGAGAAACGGGACAGGGGAATTGGAACACCATATATTTT. Protein: CASRETGQGNWNTIYF.